This T cell receptor (beta chain) is drawn from a study of CXCR3-negative and CXCR3-positive naive CD8 T cells. Whole-study findings and limits: In CXCR3-positive naive cells, the TRB CDR3s were more hydrophobic than in CXCR3-negative naive cells.

5' RACE that incorporated UMI labels was used to prepare the TRB cDNA libraries. TCRdb re-called the 5' RACE reads, yielding one record per CDR3 amino acid sequence without DNA. The specimen's table records around 50,000 distinct CDR3 sequences. Triplicate roughly 320,000-cell sorts were made of each CD8+ T cell subset. Remarks on this clonotype: The antigen is undetermined.

Per germline, CDR1 SQVTM and CDR2 ANQGSEA. CDR3 length: 13 residues. The sequenced sample was naive CXCR3- CD8+ T cells from blood. The subset here: CD45RO-CCR7+CD27+CD95- naive CD8+ T cells lacking CXCR3 (TNR3-). V and J are TRBV29-1 and TRBJ2-7. The receptor was derived from a human donor in good health. Some clones in this sample may be carry-over from other donors' samples. The CDR3 sequence: CSVEGASTYEQYF.